This T cell receptor beta chain was sequenced during a study of T cells after yellow fever vaccination (dated 2019 in TCRdb). The study in broad terms: Libraries from fractions with low cell numbers were prepared with the SMART-Seq v4 Ultra Low Input RNA kit. Two healthy male donors, one aged 18 to 30 and one aged 30 to 40 years, were included in the cohort. To track T-cell clones before and after primary and booster YFV17D yellow fever vaccination, bulk TCR alpha and beta repertoires were sequenced longitudinally. Blood samples were taken at several timepoints before and after primary and secondary immunization, and bulk PBMC replicates and cell subsets were isolated.

The research as a whole found: Computational filtering was required because FACS-sorted repertoires could contain abundant contaminating clonotypes from the bulk population. Because the study included only two donors, the extent to which the findings can be generalized is limited. Compared with the primary T-cell response, the secondary T-cell response was weaker but faster, peaking on day 5 rather than day 15. A small share of clonotypes was detected in both CD4 and CD8 compartments, with the overlap likely arising from convergent recombination. After the booster, most clones that had expanded after primary vaccination were detected again (around 95% of CD4 and 88% of CD8), suggesting broad maintenance of memory.

In the case of this clonotype: Its target antigen remains unknown. Nothing much larger sits one base from this clone, and base qualities are not available.

Data came from an Illumina NovaSeq 6000. TCR cDNA was made using 5'RACE template switching, a step that added a universal primer site and unique molecular identifiers. Priming of cDNA synthesis was performed from both the TCR alpha and TCR beta constant segments. Libraries were amplified in two PCR steps, with sample barcodes and sequencing adapters added in the second step. Sequencing of libraries was done on Illumina HiSeq 2500 (2x100 bp) or NovaSeq (2x150 bp). Turning to the authors' computational methods: MIGEC handled demultiplexing of reads and collapsing into UMI consensus sequences, while MiXCR performed V(D)J alignment. Vaccine-responding clonotypes were identified with edgeR using replicate PBMC samples, with FDR below 0.01 and a log2 fold change above 5 up to day 15 being required. Bulk clonotypes were assigned CD4 or CD8 identity according to which sequenced CD4 or CD8 repertoire held them at higher abundance. The public reads were reanalyzed by TCRdb: fastp trimming at Q25, MiXCR alignment, in-frame beta chains only. Each CDR3 protein gets just one entry, which takes the most common genes and DNA from the rows behind it. None of the V and J calls come from the authors' own analysis; TCRdb made them. The sample has hundreds of thousands of distinct CDR3 sequences on record, roughly a sixth of them singletons. Over 15% of the sample rests with the top ten.

V loses 1 base, J loses 4 bases, and the germline ends lie 10 bases apart. Looking up the germline V gene yields CDR1 SGHTA and CDR2 FQGNSA. Reading from cysteine to phenylalanine, the CDR3 counts 14 amino acids. The kept DNA is CDR3 alone, 42 bases in frame from the first base. In light of the paper, this sample's treatment or condition label describes: live attenuated yellow fever vaccine strain. Two biological replicates of bulk PBMCs were collected at each blood-draw timepoint. A standard Ficoll-Paque protocol was used to isolate PBMCs from peripheral blood. RNA was extracted with TriZol from bulk PBMCs, CD4 and CD8 fractions, and dextramer-positive and dextramer-negative fractions.

Recombination joined TRBV7-2 with TRBJ2-5; the D gene assignment is ambiguous. The source is a man aged 18 to 30 who received the YFV17D yellow fever vaccine. The starting material was PBMCs, obtained before the yellow fever booster vaccination. The DNA sequence is as follows: TGTGCCAGCAGCTTAGGGGCGCTAGTAGAGACCCAGTACTTC. This translates into CASSLGALVETQYF.